Following are 25 T cell receptor beta chains from one sample sequenced in a study of pediatric ulcerative colitis. Sequencing used immunoSEQ multiplex PCR; TCRdb keeps in-frame clones, though not all of them. The sample holds 40,000 to 60,000 clones, 60% to 85% seen once. During colonoscopy, one to two rectal pinch biopsies were collected. The sample was gut tissue. The receptor source for this set is a girl aged 5-17 years with moderate ulcerative colitis.

On this clone: The junction differs from germline at one of its ends, possibly a read error. This sample includes further DNA sequences coding for the same CDR3. This rearrangement joins TRBV5-1 to TRBJ2-2, with 7 bases matching TRBD1. This CDR3 region has 15 residues. Germline V gene data show CDR1 as SGHRS and CDR2 as YFSETQ. The CDR3 sequence is CASSSRGRGTGELFF. The CDR3 bases are TGCGCCAGTAGCTCTAGGGGGCGCGGCACCGGGGAGCTGTTTTTT.

V is TRBV28 and J is TRBJ1-5; D possibly corresponds to TRBD1 (5 bases). The CDR3 loop spans 14 amino acids. The germline V gene encodes CDR1 MDHEN and CDR2 SYDVKM. Trimming stripped 7 bases from V and 1 base from J, with 11 bases between. CDR3 nucleotides: TGTGCCAGCATCCGGGGGGGAAGCAATCAGCCCCAGCATTTT. Translation: CASIRGGSNQPQHF.

The CDR3 reads CASSLEYGALTFF. The CDR3 DNA is TGTGCCAGCAGCTTAGAATACGGGGCCCTGACGTTCTTC. The chain carries TRBV11-1 and TRBJ2-1; the D call may be TRBD1 or TRBD2 (5 bases each). The V gene's germline CDR1 is SGHAT and CDR2 FQDESV (reference sequence). Trimming cost V 1 base and J 15 bases, with 16 bases left between them. CDR3 size: 13 residues.

The chain carries TRBV6-5 and TRBJ1-2; no clear D. V was pared by 5 bases and J by 2 bases, with 9 bases between. The germline CDR1 and CDR2 sequences are MNHEY and SVGAGI. The CDR3 length is 13 residues. CDR3 bases: TGTGCCAGCAGTCGGACGGAAAACTATGGCTACACCTTC. Its protein is CASSRTENYGYTF.

This chain uses TRBV6-4 with TRBJ2-6; D perhaps matches TRBD2 (6 bases). The germline V and J ends were trimmed by 0 bases and 0 bases, with 6 bases remaining between them. Germline CDR1 and CDR2: MRHNA and SNTAGT. The CDR3 length is 16 residues. The CDR3 nucleotides are TGTGCCAGCAGTGACTCTAGCGGCTCTGGGGCCAACGTCCTGACTTTC. It specifies CASSDSSGSGANVLTF.

The V call is TRBV4-3, the J call TRBJ2-1, with D uncertain. This CDR3 comprises 14 residues. Trimming shortened V by 1 base and J by 8 bases, and 12 bases separated the two germline ends. Looked up from germline, CDR1 is LGHNA and CDR2 is YSLEER. The CDR3 protein is CASSQVLRSDEQFF. The DNA for the CDR3 is TGCGCCAGCAGCCAAGTTCTCCGGTCAGATGAGCAGTTCTTC.

The chain carries TRBV27 and TRBJ2-5; 7 bases are a match to TRBD1. V gave up 3 bases and J gave up 5 bases; unmatched junction bases: 3. The CDR3 has 13 residues. Germline loops: CDR1 MNHEY, CDR2 SMNVEV (reference sequence). CDR3 sequence: CASSLGQYETQYF. The CDR3 DNA follows: TGTGCCAGCAGTTTGGGACAGTACGAGACCCAGTACTTC.

V usage is TRBV9 and J usage is TRBJ2-1; D call uncertain. The V end was cut by 0 bases, the J end by 4 bases, with 11 bases between. CDR3 length: 15 residues. Germline CDR1 reads SGDLS; CDR2 reads YYNGEE. CDR3 amino acids: CASSVVGWGYNEQFF. The CDR3 DNA is TGTGCCAGCAGCGTAGTAGGGTGGGGTTACAATGAGCAGTTCTTC.

The CDR3 DNA follows: TGTGCCAGCAGTTTGACCCCCCGGGATGGCTACACCTTC. Translated, it gives CASSLTPRDGYTF. The genes are TRBV27 and TRBJ1-2; D is unclear. This CDR3 contains 13 residues. V shed 3 bases and J shed 6 bases, with 11 bases lying between them. Germline CDR1 MNHEY, CDR2 SMNVEV (reference sequence).

This clone showed up just a few times. The chain is built from TRBV29-1 and TRBJ1-1; D is undetermined. V was clipped by 3 bases and J by 6 bases, with 14 bases between them. The germline V gene encodes CDR1 SQVTM and CDR2 ANQGSEA. The CDR3 runs 13 residues. CDR3 in amino acids: CSVDLWGRPEAFF. CDR3 coding DNA: TGCAGCGTTGATCTTTGGGGTAGGCCTGAAGCTTTCTTT.

This chain's CDR3 is CASSQGYSDYEQYF. The CDR3 DNA follows: TGTGCCAGCAGCCAAGGTTATAGCGACTACGAGCAGTACTTC. The genes are TRBV4-2 and TRBJ2-7, with a tentative D call TRBD2 (5 bases). Germline CDR1 and CDR2: LGHNA and YNFKEQ. This CDR3 is built from 14 residues. Deletions cut 1 base from V and 3 bases from J, with 10 bases between.

V is TRBV6-1 and J is TRBJ2-2; no clear D. Trimming removed 2 bases from V and 4 bases from J, with 8 bases in between. Germline-derived CDR1 and CDR2 are MNHNS and SASEGT. CDR3 size: 14 residues. The CDR3 coding sequence is TGTGCCAGCAGTGAACAGACGGGCACCGGGGAGCTGTTTTTT. This gives the protein CASSEQTGTGELFF.

In the case of this clone: An end of the junction does not agree with germline; a read error may underlie this. The J gene is TRBJ2-7, the V gene TRBV28; TRBD2 matches at 10 bases. Looked up from germline, CDR1 is MDHEN and CDR2 is SYDVKM. This CDR3 spans 11 amino acids. This CDR3 is CEAGGPGEQYF. The CDR3 coding sequence is TGCGAAGCGGGAGGGCCGGGTGAGCAGTACTTC.

The CDR3, as DNA: TGCGCCAGCAGTCAACCCGGTTGGAGGCACTACGAGCAGTACTTC. The encoded protein is CASSQPGWRHYEQYF. The chain is built from TRBV23-1 and TRBJ2-7, with D possibly matching TRBD2 (5 bases). TRBV23-1 is recorded as an ORF, its role being uncertain. The CDR3 covers 15 residues. Trimming removed 2 bases at V and 3 bases at J, with 14 bases between.

The chain joins TRBV4-2 to TRBJ1-4; perhaps TRBD1 as D (5 bases). The CDR3 covers 18 residues. The V end was cut by 1 base, the J end by 0 bases, with 15 bases between. Per the germline V gene, CDR1 is LGHNA and CDR2 is YNFKEQ. DNA of the CDR3: TGTGCCAGCAGCCAAGGCGGGGGATTGTGGGCAACTAATGAAAAACTGTTTTTT. It translates to CASSQGGGLWATNEKLFF.

The CDR3 sequence: CASSLGPGQRGYTF. The CDR3 DNA is TGTGCCAGCAGCCTTGGGCCGGGACAGCGGGGCTACACCTTC. J is TRBJ1-2 and V is TRBV7-8; 7 bases match TRBD1. V shed 5 bases and J 8 bases; nucleotides not matched to a gene: 11. The CDR3 covers 14 residues. CDR1 and CDR2 from the germline V gene are SGHVS and FQNEAQ.

The genes are TRBV10-3 and TRBJ2-3; tentatively, D is TRBD1 (6 bases). V shed 4 bases and J shed 4 bases, with 15 bases lying between them. This CDR3 has 15 residues. CDR1 and CDR2 (germline): ENHRY, SYGVKD. DNA of the CDR3: TGTGCCATCAGTGGCGGGTTTGGGGGCCCAGATACGCAGTATTTT. It yields the protein CAISGGFGGPDTQYF.

The chain has TRBV5-4 and TRBJ2-1; 10 bases are a match to TRBD1. Losses at the gene ends were 5 bases for V and 4 bases for J; bases not matched to a gene: 18. This CDR3 contains 19 residues. Germline V CDR1 and CDR2: SGHNT, YYREEE (reference sequence). DNA of the CDR3: TGTGCCAGCAGTCGATTTGGGGAACCGGGACAGGGGTGGTACAATGAGCAGTTCTTC. Translation gives CASSRFGEPGQGWYNEQFF.

The chain recombines TRBV5-1 with TRBJ2-5; weak D call: TRBD1 (6 bases). The V and J ends lost 2 bases and 3 bases respectively, with 14 bases between them. The CDR3 is 15 residues long. Germline V gene sequence: CDR1 SGHRS, CDR2 YFSETQ. CDR3: CASSFYSGVEETQYF. In nucleotides, the CDR3 is TGCGCCAGCAGCTTTTACTCAGGGGTTGAAGAGACCCAGTACTTC.

J is TRBJ2-5 and V is TRBV28, with 10 nucleotides matching TRBD2. The trim removed 6 bases at V and 5 bases at J, leaving 18 bases unmatched. Germline CDR1 MDHEN, CDR2 SYDVKM. The CDR3 consists of 18 residues. CDR3 loop: CASSPQLTSGNSGETQYF. CDR3 coding DNA: TGTGCCAGCAGCCCCCAGCTAACTAGCGGGAACTCGGGGGAGACCCAGTACTTC.

In DNA, the CDR3 is TGTGCCACCAGCAGAGATGACTTTCGCACAGATACGCAGTATTTT. This encodes CATSRDDFRTDTQYF. The rearrangement links TRBV15 to TRBJ2-3; no definite D call. The CDR3 extends over 15 amino acids. V was shortened by 0 bases and J by 1 base, with 8 bases between the two germline ends. Germline loops: CDR1 LNHNV, CDR2 YYDKDF (reference sequence).

The J gene is TRBJ2-7, the V gene TRBV7-9; D is ambiguous. CDR1 and CDR2 from the germline V gene are SEHNR and FQNEAQ (reference sequence). The germline V and J ends were trimmed by 5 bases and 5 bases, with 10 bases remaining between them. The CDR3 contains 12 residues. The CDR3 DNA reads as TGTGCCAGCAGCGATGGGCCGGACGAGCAGTACTTC. Amino acid sequence: CASSDGPDEQYF.

The V and J genes are TRBV28 and TRBJ2-1; TRBD2 agrees at 8 bases. This CDR3 is built from 13 residues. With V trimmed by 6 bases and J by 2 bases, 0 bases remained unmatched. Germline CDR1 reads MDHEN; CDR2 reads SYDVKM. The CDR3 loop reads CASRGLAYNEQFF. The DNA for the CDR3 is TGTGCCAGCAGGGGACTAGCCTACAATGAGCAGTTCTTC.

The chain links TRBV7-2 to TRBJ1-2; no firm D call. Germline V gene sequence: CDR1 SGHTA, CDR2 FQGNSA. The germline V and J ends were trimmed by 2 bases and 0 bases, with 4 bases remaining between them. The CDR3 totals 13 residues. CDR3 DNA: TGTGCCAGCAGCTTAACCGCTAACTATGGCTACACCTTC. Translated, it gives CASSLTANYGYTF. Filled out from reference TRBV7-2 and TRBJ1-2, the complete variable domain reads GAGVSQSPSNKVTEKGKDVELRCDPISGHTALYWYRQSLGQGLEFLIYFQGNSAPDKSGLPSDRFSAERTGGSVSTLTIQRTQQEDSAVYLCASSLTANYGYTFGSGTRLTVV.

The rearrangement links TRBV4-1 to TRBJ2-1; D is possibly TRBD1 or TRBD2 (6 bases each). The CDR3 consists of 17 residues. CDR1 and CDR2 from the germline V gene are MGHRA and YSYEKL. Trimming took off 4 bases at V and 7 bases at J, with 23 bases between the two ends. The CDR3 reads CASSLEIPGQLANEQFF. As DNA, the CDR3 is TGCGCCAGCAGCCTAGAAATACCGGGACAACTAGCAAATGAGCAGTTCTTC.